These 10 T cell receptor beta chains share one sample of origin, sequenced in a study of cytomegalovirus exposure and HLA in healthy donors. The PCR contained 60 Vbeta and 13 Jbeta primers. Produced via immunoSEQ multiplex PCR; TCRdb's table is partial and in-frame only. Seen here are some 170,000 clones, 75% to 85% observed once, and the top ten hold 3.7%. Sequencing was done on a sample of PBMCs. These receptors all come from a woman aged 55-69 years in good health and CMV-seropositive.

This clone was observed a single time. The V gene is TRBV7-9, the J gene TRBJ1-5; TRBD1 matches at 9 bases. The germline V gene encodes CDR1 SEHNR and CDR2 FQNEAQ (reference sequence). This CDR3 region has 16 residues. With 1 base clipped from V and 3 bases from J, the junction kept 4 bases outside the gene matches. This chain's CDR3 is CASSLGTGDFNQPQHF. The DNA for the CDR3 is TGTGCCAGCAGCTTAGGGACAGGGGATTTCAATCAGCCCCAGCATTTT.

The chain is built from TRBV27 and TRBJ1-1; D is possibly TRBD1 (6 bases). The V and J ends lost 5 bases and 4 bases respectively, with 17 bases between them. The length of the CDR3 is 15 residues. CDR1 is MNHEY and CDR2 is SMNVEV in the germline V gene (reference sequence). CDR3 loop: CASSLEQTGFTEAFF. In DNA form, the CDR3 reads TGTGCCAGCAGTCTAGAACAGACAGGCTTCACTGAAGCTTTCTTT.

In this sample, this clone turned up once. The chain is built from TRBV4-3 and TRBJ2-7; no reliable D call. In germline, CDR1 is LGHNA, CDR2 YSLEER. With 4 bases removed from V and 0 bases from J, the gap between germline ends came to 10 bases. The CDR3 has 14 amino acids. CDR3 nucleotides: TGCGCCAGCAGCCCCCGGGTTGCCTCCTACGAGCAGTACTTC. It specifies CASSPRVASYEQYF.

V is TRBV7-2 and J is TRBJ2-2; D is undetermined. Trimming cost V 4 bases and J 1 base, with 4 bases left between them. The germline V gene has CDR1 SGHTA and CDR2 FQGNSA. CDR3 length: 13 amino acids. CDR3 coding DNA: TGTGCCAGCAGCTCAATGAACACCGGGGAGCTGTTTTTT. This translates into CASSSMNTGELFF. The entire variable domain, with the rest obtained from reference TRBV7-2 and TRBJ2-2, is as follows: GAGVSQSPSNKVTEKGKDVELRCDPISGHTALYWYRQSLGQGLEFLIYFQGNSAPDKSGLPSDRFSAERTGGSVSTLTIQRTQQEDSAVYLCASSSMNTGELFFGEGSRLTVL.

This clone was found once. The gene calls are TRBV4-1 and TRBJ2-7; weak D call: TRBD1 (5 bases). From germline, CDR1 is MGHRA and CDR2 YSYEKL. Trimming cost V 4 bases and J 5 bases, with 18 bases left between them. The CDR3 is 15 residues long. The CDR3 nucleotides read TGCGCCAGCAGCCTTCGGACACCGGAATGGGACGAGCAGTACTTC. This gives the protein CASSLRTPEWDEQYF.

The chain has TRBV18 and TRBJ1-4; 7 positions agree with TRBD1. This CDR3 is built from 15 residues. The V gene end was trimmed by 2 bases and the J gene end by 5 bases; junction bases not matched to a gene: 5. Per the germline V gene, CDR1 is KGHSH and CDR2 is LQKENI. Here the CDR3 reads CASSPLQGFNEKLFF. DNA for the CDR3: TGTGCCAGCTCACCATTACAGGGGTTCAATGAAAAACTGTTTTTT.

This clone was seen a few times. The genes are TRBV11-3 and TRBJ2-1, with 7 positions matching TRBD2. The CDR3 contains 13 residues. CDR1 is SGHNT, CDR2 YENEEA, per germline. J gave up 10 bases and V 5 bases, and 8 bases lay outside the gene matches. CDR3 sequence (DNA): TGTGCCAGCAGCCCAAACCCCGGGGGGGAGCAGTTCTTC. It is translated as CASSPNPGGEQFF.

The chain joins TRBV5-4 to TRBJ2-5, with 9 nucleotides matching TRBD2. CDR1 and CDR2 (germline): SGHNT, YYREEE (reference sequence). Trimming removed 4 bases from V and 8 bases from J; junction bases left unmatched: 3. CDR3 length: 12 amino acids. The CDR3 loop reads CASSQTSGTQYF. CDR3 nucleotides: TGTGCCAGCAGCCAGACTAGCGGTACCCAGTACTTC.

This chain links TRBV6-1 with TRBJ2-7; 8 bases line up with TRBD1. The CDR3 is made up of 15 amino acids. The germline CDR1 and CDR2 sequences are MNHNS and SASEGT. V trimming: 1 base; J trimming: 2 bases; junction bases outside the gene matches: 4. The CDR3 DNA follows: TGTGCCAGCAGTGAAGGGACAGGGATCACCTACGAGCAGTACTTC. Translation gives CASSEGTGITYEQYF.

In its sample, this clone was seen a few times. The V and J genes are TRBV9 and TRBJ1-6; D unresolved. CDR1 and CDR2 (germline): SGDLS, YYNGEE. The length of the CDR3 is 15 residues. Trimming shortened V by 0 bases and J by 5 bases, and 9 bases separated the two germline ends. The CDR3 spells CASSVDGRNNSPLHF. The CDR3 nucleotides are TGTGCCAGCAGCGTAGATGGTAGAAATAATTCACCCCTCCACTTT.